The present entry profiles one T cell receptor (beta chain) with its context. Sequencing was performed with immunoSEQ multiplex PCR; in TCRdb, only in-frame clones are kept and a portion is missing. The table records roughly 100,000 clones, 80% of them present only once. The data stem from a study of blood T cell repertoires in COVID-19. V trimming: 6 bases; J trimming: 6 bases; junction bases outside the gene matches: 6. This CDR3 region has 14 residues. Germline-derived CDR1 and CDR2 are MDHEN and SYDVKM. The specimen sequenced was peripheral blood. The receptor comes from a human donor in a cohort sampled during active COVID-19. The rearrangement uses TRBV28 and TRBJ1-5; 9 positions match TRBD1. As DNA, the CDR3 is TGTGCCAGCAGGCTGACAGGGGGGGGTCAGCCCCAGCATTTT. Residues: CASRLTGGGQPQHF.